Below, 9 T cell receptor beta chains from the same sample are listed, as sequenced in a study of identical twins. TCRdb reprocessed the 5' RACE reads via MiXCR and lists one record per CDR3 protein. The sample contains 430,000 or so distinct CDR3 sequences, 20% to 25% of which appear only once. In addition, the sample was reused for a study of T cells expressing NK-cell markers.

Material for sequencing was CD4+ T cells sorted from blood. The origin of the receptors is a woman between 18 and 29 years old in good health.

The chain employs TRBV14 and TRBJ2-7; 13 positions match TRBD2. Germline lookup yields CDR1 SGHDN and CDR2 FVKESK. The CDR3 loop spans 14 amino acids. V was clipped by 4 bases and J by 7 bases; unmatched bases: 4. CDR3 region: CASSPTSGRGEQYF. CDR3 in DNA: TGTGCCAGCAGCCCTACTAGCGGGAGGGGTGAGCAGTACTTC.

The chain employs TRBV3-1 and TRBJ1-2; D may be TRBD1 (5 bases). V gave up 0 bases and J gave up 2 bases, with 10 bases separating them. Per the germline V gene, CDR1 is LGHDT and CDR2 is YNNKEL (reference sequence). The CDR3 is 15 amino acids. This CDR3 is CASSQEGRGNYGYTF. CDR3 DNA sequence: TGTGCCAGCAGCCAAGAGGGACGGGGGAACTATGGCTACACCTTC.

This clonotype was counted between two and nine times. J is TRBJ1-3 and V is TRBV20-1, with 7 bases aligning to TRBD1. The CDR3 spans 13 residues. CDR1 and CDR2 (germline): DFQATT, SNEGSKA (reference sequence). J gave up 2 bases and V 6 bases, and 4 bases lay outside the gene matches. CDR3 sequence (DNA): TGCAGTGCCAAAACAGGGGCTGGAAACACCATATATTTT. It codes for CSAKTGAGNTIYF.

J is TRBJ1-2 and V is TRBV3-1, with 8 nucleotides matching TRBD1. Germline CDR1 reads LGHDT; CDR2 reads YNNKEL (reference sequence). This CDR3 contains 15 residues. The V and J ends lost 1 base and 4 bases, in that order; junction bases with no gene match: 5. CDR3 bases: TGTGCCAGCAGCCAAGTCGCGGACAGGGCCTATGGCTACACCTTC. The encoded protein is CASSQVADRAYGYTF.

The chain combines TRBV29-1 with TRBJ2-1; 9 nucleotides agree with TRBD2. CDR3 size: 16 residues. CDR1 is SQVTM, CDR2 ANQGSEA, per germline. V lost 3 bases, J lost 4 bases, and 10 bases stayed unmatched. CDR3 in amino acids: CSVDLILAGLYNEQFF. The CDR3 nucleotides are TGCAGCGTTGATCTTATACTAGCGGGTTTATACAATGAGCAGTTCTTC.

This clonotype was detected a few times. The chain employs TRBV5-4 and TRBJ2-2, with 10 bases lining up with TRBD2. V dropped 3 bases and J dropped 4; count of bases not matched to a gene: 6. Germline V lookup: CDR1 SGHNT, CDR2 YYREEE (reference sequence). The CDR3 consists of 16 residues. The CDR3 sequence: CASSSWTSGSTGELFF. Here the CDR3 DNA reads TGTGCCAGCAGCTCGTGGACTAGCGGCTCCACCGGGGAGCTGTTTTTT. Supplemented by reference TRBV5-4 and TRBJ2-2, the full variable domain reads ETGVTQSPTHLIKTRGQQVTLRCSSQSGHNTVSWYQQALGQGPQFIFQYYREEENGRGNFPPRFSGLQFPNYSSELNVNALELDDSALYLCASSSWTSGSTGELFFGEGSRLTVL.

V is TRBV30 and J is TRBJ2-1, with D hard to call. Looked up from germline, CDR1 is GTSNPN and CDR2 is SVGIG (reference sequence). V was shortened by 4 bases and J by 4 bases, with 5 bases between the two germline ends. The CDR3 is 11 amino acids. The CDR3 DNA sequence: TGTGCCTGGACCTGGTACAATGAGCAGTTCTTC. It codes for CAWTWYNEQFF.

This clonotype appeared a few times. This sequence joins TRBV2 and TRBJ2-3, with D maybe TRBD2 (6 bases). In germline, CDR1 is SNHLY, CDR2 FYNNEI. The CDR3 contains 14 residues. V lost 2 bases, J lost 3 bases, and 9 bases lay in between. CDR3: CASSEWGTTDTQYF. CDR3 DNA sequence: TGTGCCAGCAGTGAATGGGGGACTACAGATACGCAGTATTTT.

The chain couples TRBV12-5 to TRBJ2-4; 9 bases are shared with TRBD1. Looked up from germline, CDR1 is LGHNT and CDR2 is FRNRAP. Trimming took 0 bases from V and 2 from J; bases not matched to a gene: 8. This CDR3 has 18 residues. CDR3 nucleotides: TGTGCTAGTGGTTTGGTACTGGGACAGGGCCCCTCCAAAAACATTCAGTACTTC. This translates into CASGLVLGQGPSKNIQYF.